This T cell receptor (beta chain) derives from a study of identical twins. Via MiXCR, TCRdb re-called the 5' RACE reads, giving one row per CDR3 protein. The table shows 500,000 or so distinct CDR3 sequences, with roughly a fifth occurring only once. The length of the CDR3 is 16 residues. Trimming shortened V by 5 bases and J by 7 bases, and 22 bases separated the two germline ends. CDR1 is PRHDT and CDR2 is FYEKMQ in the germline V gene (reference sequence). These data are also associated with another study on T cells expressing NK-cell markers.

The genes are TRBV13 and TRBJ2-3; D may be TRBD2 (5 bases). The TCR sequence derives from a woman aged 18-35 years in good health. Sequenced input: CD4+ T cells sorted from blood. The CDR3: CASSPRGVRSINTQYF. CDR3 nucleotides: TGTGCCAGCAGCCCCCGGGGAGTTAGAAGCATAAATACGCAGTATTTT.